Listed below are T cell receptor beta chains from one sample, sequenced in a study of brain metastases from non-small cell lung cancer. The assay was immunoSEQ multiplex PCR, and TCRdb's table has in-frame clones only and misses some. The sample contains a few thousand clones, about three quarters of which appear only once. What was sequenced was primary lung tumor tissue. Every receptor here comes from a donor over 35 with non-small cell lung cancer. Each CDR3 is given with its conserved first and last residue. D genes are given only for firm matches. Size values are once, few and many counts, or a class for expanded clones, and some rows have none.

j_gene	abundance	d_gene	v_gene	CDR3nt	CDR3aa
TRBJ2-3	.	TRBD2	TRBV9	TGTGCCAGCAGCGTAAGCGGGGGGTACACAGATACGCAGTATTTT	CASSVSGGYTDTQYF
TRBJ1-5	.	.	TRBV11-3	TGTGCCAGCAGCTCGGACGGCAACAATCAGCCCCAGCATTTT	CASSSDGNNQPQHF
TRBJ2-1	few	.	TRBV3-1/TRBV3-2	TGTGCCAGCAGCCTGTCTGCGGGGCCTTCCTACAATGAGCAGTTCTTC	CASSLSAGPSYNEQFF
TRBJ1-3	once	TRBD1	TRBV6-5	TGTGCCACCCAAGGGGGGACAGACTCTGGAAACACCATATATTTT	CATQGGTDSGNTIYF
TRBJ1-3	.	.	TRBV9	TGTGCCAGCAGCGCGGGTTTTCGGACGATAAACACCATATATTTT	CASSAGFRTINTIYF
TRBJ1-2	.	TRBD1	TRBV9	TGTGCCAGCAGCGCTAGACAGGGAGTATCGGGAGGCTACACCTTC	CASSARQGVSGGYTF
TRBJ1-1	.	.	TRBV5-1	TGCGCCAGCAGCTTGGAAAGAGCGAACACTGAAGCTTTCTTT	CASSLERANTEAFF
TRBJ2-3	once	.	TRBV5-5	TGTGCCAGCAGCTTGGCGAGTCACTCTAGCACGGATACGCAGTATTTT	CASSLASHSSTDTQYF
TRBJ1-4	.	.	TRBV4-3	TGCGCCAGCAGCCAAGACCCGGCCGGGACTGCGAATGAAAAACTGTTTTTT	CASSQDPAGTANEKLFF
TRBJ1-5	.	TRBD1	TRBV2	TGTGCCAGCAGTGACGGAGGGACAGGGGGCGATCAGCCCCAGCATTTT	CASSDGGTGGDQPQHF
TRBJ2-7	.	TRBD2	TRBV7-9	TGTGCCAGCAGCTTACAAGCGGGGGTCTCCATCTCCTACGAGCAGTACTTC	CASSLQAGVSISYEQYF
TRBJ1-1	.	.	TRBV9	TGTGCCAGCAGCGTATTCGCAGGGACCACTGAAGCTTTCTTT	CASSVFAGTTEAFF
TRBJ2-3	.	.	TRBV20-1	TGCAGTGCTGGTGGGGGGGCCACCCTGAACACAGATACGCAGTATTTT	CSAGGGATLNTDTQYF
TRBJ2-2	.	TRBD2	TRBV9	TGTGCCAGCAGCCCAGGGCGGGGGGGCCAACCGGAGCTGTTTTTT	CASSPGRGGQPELFF
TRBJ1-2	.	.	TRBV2	TGTGCCAGCATGGGGGGGAGTGGGTATGGCTACACCTTC	CASMGGSGYGYTF
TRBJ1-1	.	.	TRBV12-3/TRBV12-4	TGTGCCAGCAGCAAGGGGAACACTGAAGCTTTCTTT	CASSKGNTEAFF
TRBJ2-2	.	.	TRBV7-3	TGTGCCAGCAGTTCGGGGGCAGGTACCGGGGAGTTGTTTTTT	CASSSGAGTGELFF
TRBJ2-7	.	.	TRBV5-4	TGTGCCAGCAGCTCCTCCGGGGGCGCGTCCTACGAGCAGTACTTC	CASSSSGGASYEQYF
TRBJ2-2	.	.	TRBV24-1	TGTGCCACCGGTGGCAGGGTGAACACCGGGGAGCTGTTTTTT	CATGGRVNTGELFF
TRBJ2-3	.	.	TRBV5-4	TGTGCCAGCAGCTTGGAAAAGGGGCCGACAGATACGCAGTATTTT	CASSLEKGPTDTQYF
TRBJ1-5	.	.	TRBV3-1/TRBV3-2	TGTGCCAGCAGTCCCGGGGGCTTTAATCAGTCCCAGCATTTT	CASSPGGFNQSQHF
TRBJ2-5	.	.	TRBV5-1	TGCGCCAGCAGCAACCCCGCAGGGGATGAGACCCAGTACTTC	CASSNPAGDETQYF
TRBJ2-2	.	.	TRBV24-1	TGTGCCACCATAGGCGGGACAAACACCGGGGAGCTGTTTTTT	CATIGGTNTGELFF
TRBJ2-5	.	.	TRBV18	TGTGCCAGCTCACCACCGACAGATGTTAGAGAGACCCAGTACTTC	CASSPPTDVRETQYF
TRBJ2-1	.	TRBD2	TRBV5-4	TGTGCCAGCAGAGCGGGGGGATACAATGAGCAGTTCTTC	CASRAGGYNEQFF
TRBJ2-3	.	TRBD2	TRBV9	TGTGCCAGCAGCGTAGGCGGGGGGGCGTGGGATACGCAGTATTTT	CASSVGGGAWDTQYF
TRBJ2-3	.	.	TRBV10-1	TGCGCCAGCAGTGAAAGGGAAACAGATACGCAGTATTTT	CASSERETDTQYF
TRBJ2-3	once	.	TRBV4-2	TGTGCCAGCAGCCAAGATACAACGGGGTTCTACGATACGCAGTATTTT	CASSQDTTGFYDTQYF
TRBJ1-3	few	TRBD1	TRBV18	TGTGCCAGCTCACCGGGACAGCCTTTAAACACCATATATTTT	CASSPGQPLNTIYF
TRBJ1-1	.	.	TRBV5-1	TGCGCCAGCAGCTTGACGGGCAAACTGAACACTGAAGCTTTCTTT	CASSLTGKLNTEAFF
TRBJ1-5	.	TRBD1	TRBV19	TGTGCCAGTAGTATTTGGGGACAGGGAGATCAGCCCCAGCATTTT	CASSIWGQGDQPQHF
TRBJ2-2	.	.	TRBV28	TGTGCCAGCAGTGACCTGGGAGGGGCACCAGGGGAACTGTTTTTT	CASSDLGGAPGELFF
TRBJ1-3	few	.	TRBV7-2	TGTGCCAGCAGCTTGCGAAGCGGAGCTGGAAACACCATATATTTT	CASSLRSGAGNTIYF
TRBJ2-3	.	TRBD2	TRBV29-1	TGCAGCGTTGGGCGGCCGGGAGGACTTGGGGATACGCAGTATTTT	CSVGRPGGLGDTQYF
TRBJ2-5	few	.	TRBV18	TGTGCCAGCTCGCCCCAGAACTTTCAAGAGACCCAGTACTTC	CASSPQNFQETQYF
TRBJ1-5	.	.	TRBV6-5	TGTGCCAGCACTCCCCGACTGGAAAATCAGTCCCAGCATTTT	CASTPRLENQSQHF
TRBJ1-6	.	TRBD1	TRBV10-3	TGTGCCATCAATCCGACAGGGCAAGAATCACCCCTCCACTTT	CAINPTGQESPLHF
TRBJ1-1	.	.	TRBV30	TGTGCCTGGAGTGTACAGGGAATTAATAAAGCTTTCTTT	CAWSVQGINKAFF
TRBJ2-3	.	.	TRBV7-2	TGTGCCAGCAGCTTAGCGAAGAGGGTAGCAACAGATACGCAGTATTTT	CASSLAKRVATDTQYF
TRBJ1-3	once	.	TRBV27	TGTGCCAACAGTTTATCGCCAGACTCTGGAAACACCATATATTTT	CANSLSPDSGNTIYF
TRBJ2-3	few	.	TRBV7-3	TGTGCCAGCAGCCCTTTCCTAAGCACAGATACGCAGTATTTT	CASSPFLSTDTQYF
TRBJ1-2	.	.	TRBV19	TGTGCCAGTACCGAGACAGTTACTAACTATGGCTACACCTTC	CASTETVTNYGYTF
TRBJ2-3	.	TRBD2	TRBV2	TGTGCCAGCAGTGTTTGGCGGGGGGGCGCAGATACGCAGTATTTT	CASSVWRGGADTQYF
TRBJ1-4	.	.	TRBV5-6	TGTGCCAGCAGCTTCCAGGGTTACAATGAAAAACTGTTTTTT	CASSFQGYNEKLFF
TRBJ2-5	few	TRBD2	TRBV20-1	TGCAGTGCTAGTAGCGGGGGGCAGATTCAAGAGACCCAGTACTTC	CSASSGGQIQETQYF
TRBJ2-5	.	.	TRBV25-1	TGTGCCAGCAGTGAAGGGAATAAAGAGACCCAGTACTTC	CASSEGNKETQYF
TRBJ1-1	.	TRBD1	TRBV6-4	TGTGCCAGCAGTGACGGGGACAGGGGTGAAGCTTTCTTT	CASSDGDRGEAFF
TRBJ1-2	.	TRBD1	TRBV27	TGTGCCAGCAGTTTAACGAGGGACAGCCCTTATGGCTACACCTTC	CASSLTRDSPYGYTF
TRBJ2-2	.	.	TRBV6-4	TGTGCCAGCAGTGACTCGGGCACCGGGGAGCTGTTTTTT	CASSDSGTGELFF
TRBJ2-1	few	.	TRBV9	TGTGCCAGCAGCGTAGCTAGCACACCTTCCTACAATGAGCAGTTCTTC	CASSVASTPSYNEQFF
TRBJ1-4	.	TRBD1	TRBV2	TGTGCCAGCAGCTGGGACAGGGATGCTGAAAAACTGTTTTTT	CASSWDRDAEKLFF
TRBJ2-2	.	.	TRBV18	TGTGCCAGCTCACCCAGCGAAGGGCAGGGCACCGGGGAGCTGTTTTTT	CASSPSEGQGTGELFF
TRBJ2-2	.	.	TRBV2	TGTGCCCGTCAGCTGGACGGCGGGGAGCTGTTTTTT	CARQLDGGELFF
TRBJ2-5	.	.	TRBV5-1	TGCGCCAGCAGCTCGACAGGCGGGGAGACCCAGTACTTC	CASSSTGGETQYF
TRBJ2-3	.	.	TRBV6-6	TGTGCCAGCACCCCCCACTGGACAGATACGCAGTATTTT	CASTPHWTDTQYF